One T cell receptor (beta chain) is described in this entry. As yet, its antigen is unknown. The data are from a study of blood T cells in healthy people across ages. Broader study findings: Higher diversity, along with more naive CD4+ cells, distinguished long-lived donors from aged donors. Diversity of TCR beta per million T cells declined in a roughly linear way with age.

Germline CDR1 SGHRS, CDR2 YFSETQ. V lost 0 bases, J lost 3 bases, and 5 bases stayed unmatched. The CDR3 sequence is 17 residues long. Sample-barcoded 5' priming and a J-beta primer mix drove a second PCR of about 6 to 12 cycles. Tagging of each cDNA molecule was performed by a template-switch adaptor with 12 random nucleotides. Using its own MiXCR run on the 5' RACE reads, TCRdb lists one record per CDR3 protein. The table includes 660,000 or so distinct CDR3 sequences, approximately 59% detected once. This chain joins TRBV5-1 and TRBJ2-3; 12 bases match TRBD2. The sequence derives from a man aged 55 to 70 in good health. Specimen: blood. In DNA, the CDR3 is TGCGCCAGCAGCTTGGTAGCTAGCGGGGGGGCTACAGATACGCAGTATTTT. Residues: CASSLVASGGATDTQYF.